This is a list of T cell receptor beta chains from one sample in a study of CD8 T cells in Susac syndrome. TCRdb re-derived calls from the immunoSEQ multiplex PCR reads in MiXCR, one entry per CDR3 protein. The repertoire holds 150,000 to 200,000 distinct CDR3 sequences, with approximately 94% as singletons. Sequenced input: CD4+ T cells from PBMCs. The receptors derive from a human donor with multiple sclerosis. Both conserved end residues are part of each CDR3. The order of the fields is CDR3 protein, CDR3 DNA, J gene, clone size, CDR3 length, D gene, V gene. D genes are given only for firm matches. Expanded clones are given a class, and other clones once, few, many or no size at all.

CDR3 protein: CASSSGSSYEQYF
CDR3 DNA: TGTGCCAGCAGTTCCGGGAGCTCCTACGAGCAGTACTTC
J gene: TRBJ2-7
clone size: few
CDR3 length: 13
D gene: -
V gene: TRBV28

CDR3 protein: CASSRPTGTRRETQYF
CDR3 DNA: TGTGCCAGCAGCCGGCCAACCGGGACTAGGAGGGAGACCCAGTACTTC
J gene: TRBJ2-5
clone size: -
CDR3 length: 16
D gene: TRBD2
V gene: TRBV3-1

CDR3 protein: CASSTPNEKLFF
CDR3 DNA: TGTGCCAGCAGTACTCCTAATGAAAAACTGTTTTTT
J gene: TRBJ1-4
clone size: -
CDR3 length: 12
D gene: -
V gene: TRBV12-3/TRBV12-4

CDR3 protein: CSVLRDVDTGELFF
CDR3 DNA: TGCAGCGTTCTCCGGGACGTAGACACCGGGGAGCTGTTTTTT
J gene: TRBJ2-2
clone size: once
CDR3 length: 14
D gene: -
V gene: TRBV29-1

CDR3 protein: CASNSWSRDTQYF
CDR3 DNA: TGTGCCAGCAATAGCTGGAGTAGGGATACGCAGTATTTT
J gene: TRBJ2-3
clone size: -
CDR3 length: 13
D gene: -
V gene: TRBV2

CDR3 protein: CASSKGITDTQYF
CDR3 DNA: TGTGCCAGCAGCAAGGGGATCACAGATACGCAGTATTTT
J gene: TRBJ2-3
clone size: -
CDR3 length: 13
D gene: -
V gene: TRBV5-4

CDR3 protein: CASHLGDSGYTQYF
CDR3 DNA: TGTGCCAGCCACCTCGGCGATAGCGGGTATACGCAGTATTTT
J gene: TRBJ2-3
clone size: -
CDR3 length: 14
D gene: TRBD2
V gene: TRBV7-2

CDR3 protein: CASSLVVGRSEQYF
CDR3 DNA: TGTGCCAGCAGCTTAGTTGTAGGACGAAGCGAGCAGTACTTC
J gene: TRBJ2-7
clone size: -
CDR3 length: 14
D gene: -
V gene: TRBV7-2

CDR3 protein: CSAQGQLIGETQYF
CDR3 DNA: TGCAGTGCGCAAGGACAGCTTATCGGAGAGACCCAGTACTTC
J gene: TRBJ2-5
clone size: -
CDR3 length: 14
D gene: -
V gene: TRBV20-1

CDR3 protein: CASSQEGITTSMQYF
CDR3 DNA: TGTGCCAGCAGCCAAGAAGGAATTACTACGAGCATGCAGTACTTC
J gene: TRBJ2-7
clone size: -
CDR3 length: 15
D gene: -
V gene: TRBV3-1

CDR3 protein: CAIEGSDGNEQFF
CDR3 DNA: TGTGCCATCGAAGGGTCCGACGGCAATGAGCAGTTCTTC
J gene: TRBJ2-1
clone size: -
CDR3 length: 13
D gene: -
V gene: TRBV10-3

CDR3 protein: CATSAGVEIHEQYF
CDR3 DNA: TGCGCCACCTCGGCGGGGGTCGAGATCCACGAGCAGTACTTC
J gene: TRBJ2-7
clone size: -
CDR3 length: 14
D gene: TRBD2
V gene: TRBV5-1

CDR3 protein: CASSFRGAGNIQYF
CDR3 DNA: TGTGCCAGCAGTTTCCGGGGGGCAGGGAACATTCAGTACTTC
J gene: TRBJ2-4
clone size: -
CDR3 length: 14
D gene: -
V gene: TRBV12-3/TRBV12-4

CDR3 protein: CASSVGAEAEQYF
CDR3 DNA: TGTGCCAGCAGCGTAGGCGCAGAGGCAGAGCAGTACTTC
J gene: TRBJ2-7
clone size: -
CDR3 length: 13
D gene: -
V gene: TRBV9

CDR3 protein: CASSRDRETDTQYF
CDR3 DNA: TGTGCCAGCAGTCGGGACAGGGAGACAGATACGCAGTATTTT
J gene: TRBJ2-3
clone size: -
CDR3 length: 14
D gene: TRBD1
V gene: TRBV6-5

CDR3 protein: CSVDPIGGEQFF
CDR3 DNA: TGCAGCGTTGACCCCATAGGAGGTGAGCAGTTCTTC
J gene: TRBJ2-1
clone size: -
CDR3 length: 12
D gene: -
V gene: TRBV29-1

CDR3 protein: CASSRTGTNYGYTF
CDR3 DNA: TGTGCCAGCTCACGGACAGGGACAAACTATGGCTACACCTTC
J gene: TRBJ1-2
clone size: -
CDR3 length: 14
D gene: TRBD1
V gene: TRBV18

CDR3 protein: CASSARRDNSNQPQHF
CDR3 DNA: TGTGCCAGCAGTGCCCGGCGGGACAATAGCAATCAGCCCCAGCATTTT
J gene: TRBJ1-5
clone size: -
CDR3 length: 16
D gene: -
V gene: TRBV6-1

CDR3 protein: CATSEGEQETQYF
CDR3 DNA: TGTGCCACCAGTGAGGGAGAGCAAGAGACCCAGTACTTC
J gene: TRBJ2-5
clone size: -
CDR3 length: 13
D gene: -
V gene: TRBV24-1

CDR3 protein: CASSPLTAETQYF
CDR3 DNA: TGTGCCAGCTCACCACTTACAGCGGAGACCCAGTACTTC
J gene: TRBJ2-5
clone size: -
CDR3 length: 13
D gene: -
V gene: TRBV18

CDR3 protein: CAWSVGGQNSPLHF
CDR3 DNA: TGTGCCTGGAGTGTTGGGGGGCAAAATTCACCCCTCCACTTT
J gene: TRBJ1-6
clone size: -
CDR3 length: 14
D gene: -
V gene: TRBV30

CDR3 protein: CASSQPDRTLIEQYF
CDR3 DNA: TGTGCCAGCAGCCAGCCCGACAGGACCCTCATCGAGCAGTACTTC
J gene: TRBJ2-7
clone size: -
CDR3 length: 15
D gene: -
V gene: TRBV3-1

CDR3 protein: CASSLGGVNEQFF
CDR3 DNA: TGTGCCAGCAGTTTAGGGGGGGTTAATGAGCAGTTCTTC
J gene: TRBJ2-1
clone size: -
CDR3 length: 13
D gene: TRBD2
V gene: TRBV27

CDR3 protein: CATSGPQGVRETQYF
CDR3 DNA: TGTGCCACCAGCGGGCCACAGGGGGTTCGAGAGACCCAGTACTTC
J gene: TRBJ2-5
clone size: once
CDR3 length: 15
D gene: TRBD1
V gene: TRBV15

CDR3 protein: CAIQGWTGDSEQYF
CDR3 DNA: TGTGCCATCCAGGGCTGGACAGGGGATAGCGAGCAGTACTTC
J gene: TRBJ2-7
clone size: -
CDR3 length: 14
D gene: TRBD1
V gene: TRBV10-3

CDR3 protein: CASSLGSADTQYF
CDR3 DNA: TGTGCCAGCAGTTTGGGGAGCGCAGATACGCAGTATTTT
J gene: TRBJ2-3
clone size: -
CDR3 length: 13
D gene: -
V gene: TRBV6-5

CDR3 protein: CASSSLGGYEQYF
CDR3 DNA: TGTGCCAGCAGTTCCCTGGGGGGCTACGAGCAGTACTTC
J gene: TRBJ2-7
clone size: -
CDR3 length: 13
D gene: -
V gene: TRBV2

CDR3 protein: CAWSPRTGALISYEQYF
CDR3 DNA: TGTGCCTGGAGTCCCAGGACAGGGGCCCTCATCTCCTACGAGCAGTACTTC
J gene: TRBJ2-7
clone size: few
CDR3 length: 17
D gene: TRBD1
V gene: TRBV30

CDR3 protein: CASSADRLSYNEQFF
CDR3 DNA: TGTGCCAGCAGCGCGGACCGACTCTCCTACAATGAGCAGTTCTTC
J gene: TRBJ2-1
clone size: -
CDR3 length: 15
D gene: -
V gene: TRBV6-4

CDR3 protein: CAMGRDRTSSEQFF
CDR3 DNA: TGTGCCATGGGGAGGGACAGAACCTCCAGTGAGCAGTTCTTC
J gene: TRBJ2-1
clone size: -
CDR3 length: 14
D gene: -
V gene: TRBV2

CDR3 protein: CASSLYRGTGELFF
CDR3 DNA: TGTGCCAGCAGTTTATACAGGGGCACCGGGGAGCTGTTTTTT
J gene: TRBJ2-2
clone size: -
CDR3 length: 14
D gene: TRBD1
V gene: TRBV27

CDR3 protein: CASSFRREHYEQYF
CDR3 DNA: TGTGCCAGCAGCTTCAGGCGGGAGCACTACGAGCAGTACTTC
J gene: TRBJ2-7
clone size: -
CDR3 length: 14
D gene: TRBD2
V gene: TRBV11-2

CDR3 protein: CASSRVEGAYGYTF
CDR3 DNA: TGTGCCAGCAGCAGGGTGGAAGGGGCCTATGGCTACACCTTC
J gene: TRBJ1-2
clone size: -
CDR3 length: 14
D gene: -
V gene: TRBV7-9

CDR3 protein: CASSFTGGRLNYGYTF
CDR3 DNA: TGTGCCAGCAGTTTTACGGGAGGACGGTTGAACTATGGCTACACCTTC
J gene: TRBJ1-2
clone size: -
CDR3 length: 16
D gene: -
V gene: TRBV27

CDR3 protein: CASSISSTGELFF
CDR3 DNA: TGTGCCAGCAGCATCAGCAGCACCGGGGAGCTGTTTTTT
J gene: TRBJ2-2
clone size: -
CDR3 length: 13
D gene: -
V gene: TRBV7-9

CDR3 protein: CSVPSPSTDTQYF
CDR3 DNA: TGCAGCGTTCCCTCACCTAGCACAGATACGCAGTATTTT
J gene: TRBJ2-3
clone size: -
CDR3 length: 13
D gene: -
V gene: TRBV29-1

CDR3 protein: CASSSTGSSSYEQYF
CDR3 DNA: TGTGCCAGCAGCTCGACAGGGAGCTCCTCCTACGAGCAGTACTTC
J gene: TRBJ2-7
clone size: -
CDR3 length: 15
D gene: TRBD1
V gene: TRBV7-9

CDR3 protein: CSASRGEQYF
CDR3 DNA: TGCAGTGCTAGCAGGGGGGAGCAGTACTTC
J gene: TRBJ2-7
clone size: few
CDR3 length: 10
D gene: TRBD1
V gene: TRBV20-1

CDR3 protein: CASSVEGVNTEAFF
CDR3 DNA: TGTGCCAGCAGCGTAGAGGGAGTGAACACTGAAGCTTTCTTT
J gene: TRBJ1-1
clone size: -
CDR3 length: 14
D gene: -
V gene: TRBV9

CDR3 protein: CASSLVGGGSEAFF
CDR3 DNA: TGTGCCAGCAGCTTAGTTGGAGGGGGCTCTGAAGCTTTCTTT
J gene: TRBJ1-1
clone size: -
CDR3 length: 14
D gene: TRBD1
V gene: TRBV11-2

CDR3 protein: CASSQVTADGYTF
CDR3 DNA: TGTGCCAGCAGCCAAGTCACAGCTGATGGCTACACCTTC
J gene: TRBJ1-2
clone size: -
CDR3 length: 13
D gene: -
V gene: TRBV3-1